This TCR beta chain was retrieved from a study of T cell responses to AZD1222 COVID-19 vaccine. Turning to the study itself: Whether given at about 4 or about 12 weeks, second doses were pooled. Study conclusions and caveats: Clonal diversity was possibly underestimated; the donors were predominantly white British and more often female. Reportedly, nearly half the spike-specific TCRs target unmutated variant regions.

The protocol was immunoSEQ multiplex PCR, while the TCRdb copy is restricted to in-frame clones and leaves out a portion. Here the sample spans 120,000 or so clones, about nine tenths being singletons. The germline CDR1 and CDR2 sequences are SQVTM and ANQGSEA. This CDR3 has 12 amino acids. V was trimmed by 2 bases and J by 14 bases, leaving 16 bases between them. About this clone itself: Antigen: not known.

The chain links TRBV29-1 to TRBJ2-1; D might be TRBD1 or TRBD2, each matching 5 bases. The sequences come from peripheral blood, collected on day 0 of AZD1222 vaccination. This TCR was sampled from an adult in good health. CDR3: CSVEMGRRSEFF. The CDR3 coding sequence is TGCAGCGTTGAAATGGGACGGCGAAGTGAGTTCTTC.